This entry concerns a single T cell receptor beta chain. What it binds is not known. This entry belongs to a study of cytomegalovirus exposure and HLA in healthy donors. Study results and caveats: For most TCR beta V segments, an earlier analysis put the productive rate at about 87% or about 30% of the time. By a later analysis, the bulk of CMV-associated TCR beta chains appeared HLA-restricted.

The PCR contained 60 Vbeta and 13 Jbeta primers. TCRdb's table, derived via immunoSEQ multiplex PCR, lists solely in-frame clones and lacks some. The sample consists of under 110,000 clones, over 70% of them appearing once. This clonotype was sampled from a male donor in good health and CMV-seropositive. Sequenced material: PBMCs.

Here the CDR3 DNA reads TGCGCCAGCAGTGATAGCGGGAGGAGTGTGATTTCGGAGACCCAGTACTTC. Amino acids: CASSDSGRSVISETQYF. The chain has TRBV5-1 and TRBJ2-5, with 10 bases matching TRBD2. The trim removed 5 bases at V and 5 bases at J, leaving 15 bases unmatched. Looked up from germline, CDR1 is SGHRS and CDR2 is YFSETQ. The CDR3 loop spans 17 amino acids. The variable domain in full, completed from reference TRBV5-1 and TRBJ2-5, reads KAGVTQTPRYLIKTRGQQVTLSCSPISGHRSVSWYQQTPGQGLQFLFEYFSETQRNKGNFPGRFSGRQFSNSRSEMNVSTLELGDSALYLCASSDSGRSVISETQYFGPGTRLLVL.